These 22 T cell receptor beta chains originate from one sample sequenced in a study of early T cells in non-severe SARS-CoV-2 infection. Each CDR3 protein gets one entry after TCRdb re-called the 5' RACE reads with MiXCR. Of 35,000 to 45,000 distinct CDR3 sequences listed, 9% to 10% are singletons. Sequencing was carried out using whole blood. These receptors came from an adult who was a healthcare worker with PCR-confirmed SARS-CoV-2 infection or an uninfected control (not recorded which).

This clonotype was observed many times. V gene TRBV29-1 combines with J gene TRBJ1-1; D is perhaps TRBD1 (6 bases). Germline loops: CDR1 SQVTM, CDR2 ANQGSEA. CDR3 length: 12 residues. Trimming shortened V by 8 bases and J by 0 bases, and 10 bases separated the two germline ends. The CDR3 is CSFGQLNTEAFF. As DNA, the CDR3 is TGCAGCTTTGGACAGCTGAACACTGAAGCTTTCTTT.

The chain couples TRBV10-3 to TRBJ2-3; tentatively, D is TRBD1 (6 bases). The CDR3 runs 14 residues. Germline V lookup: CDR1 ENHRY, CDR2 SYGVKD. V lost 8 bases to trimming and J lost 6 bases, with 18 bases between them. The CDR3 DNA reads TGTGCCATCCAAGGGGACACGTGGGGGGATACGCAGTATTTT. Its protein product is CAIQGDTWGDTQYF.

This chain links TRBV2 with TRBJ1-1; D is undetermined. This CDR3 spans 14 amino acids. Trimming cost V 5 bases and J 4 bases, with 14 bases left between them. Germline CDR1 SNHLY, CDR2 FYNNEI. CDR3 sequence reads: CASSPTAGSTEAFF. The CDR3 nucleotides are TGTGCCAGCAGTCCAACAGCGGGGAGCACTGAAGCTTTCTTT.

This chain joins TRBV2 and TRBJ2-1; D remains unclear. The CDR3 loop spans 9 amino acids. Germline-derived CDR1 and CDR2 are SNHLY and FYNNEI. V shed 6 bases and J shed 9 bases, with 3 bases lying between them. CDR3 nucleotides: TGTGCCAGCAGCGGTGAGCAGTTCTTC. This codes for CASSGEQFF.

The chain uses TRBV11-3 and TRBJ2-2; D ambiguous. The ends were cut back, 5 bases at V and 7 bases at J, with 20 bases in the middle. The V gene's germline CDR1 is SGHNT and CDR2 YENEEA. The CDR3 has 16 amino acids. CDR3 sequence reads: CASSKTGSPVGGELFF. The CDR3 region has the DNA TGTGCCAGCAGCAAAACCGGGTCTCCCGTGGGCGGGGAGCTGTTTTTT.

Turning to this clonotype: This could be a read error, since a much larger clone is one nucleotide away. V gene TRBV29-1 combines with J gene TRBJ1-1; D remains ambiguous. Per germline, CDR1 SQVTM and CDR2 ANQGSEA. Trimming left V 7 bases short and J 1 base short, with 4 bases between. The CDR3 length is 10 residues. The CDR3 reads CSGGNTEAFF. In DNA form, the CDR3 reads TGCAGCGGGGGGAACACTGAAGCTTTCTTT.

This clonotype has more than one count but fewer than ten. The rearrangement links TRBV29-1 to TRBJ1-1; 7 nucleotides match TRBD1. The CDR3 is 12 amino acids. The germline V gene has CDR1 SQVTM and CDR2 ANQGSEA. Germline trimming cut 6 bases from V and 4 bases from J; bases unmatched to any gene: 5. For the CDR3, the DNA is TGCAGCGTCGCCAGACAGGGCACTGAAGCTTTCTTT. As protein: CSVARQGTEAFF.

In the case of this clonotype: Being one base from a much bigger clone, this may be a read error. The gene calls are TRBV7-2 and TRBJ2-3; possible D gene TRBD1, 5 bases. Looked up from germline, CDR1 is SGHTA and CDR2 is FQGNSA. The CDR3 extends over 14 amino acids. The V end was cut by 7 bases, the J end by 8 bases, with 19 bases between. The CDR3, as DNA: TGTGCCAGCACCGACACCAGGTGGGGCTTTACGCAGTATTTT. Translated, it gives CASTDTRWGFTQYF.

The chain employs TRBV28 and TRBJ1-1; D is perhaps TRBD1 (5 bases). V was pared by 2 bases and J by 0 bases, with 10 bases between. The germline V gene encodes CDR1 MDHEN and CDR2 SYDVKM. The CDR3 has 15 amino acids. This chain's CDR3 is CASSLPGQLNTEAFF. CDR3 coding DNA: TGTGCCAGCAGTTTACCAGGACAACTGAACACTGAAGCTTTCTTT.

This clonotype was found a few times. V gene TRBV18 combines with J gene TRBJ1-1, with no clear D. The CDR3 has 13 residues. CDR1 and CDR2 (germline): KGHSH, LQKENI. Trimming shortened V by 5 bases and J by 7 bases, and 14 bases separated the two germline ends. The CDR3 DNA is TGTGCCAGCTCATTGGGTGATGGTCGTGAAGCTTTCTTT. This translates into CASSLGDGREAFF.

This clonotype was seen a handful of times. The chain combines TRBV7-2 with TRBJ2-3; TRBD1 is a possible D gene (5 bases). The V gene lost 5 bases and the J gene lost 11 bases, with 14 bases spanning the gap. Germline V gene data show CDR1 as SGHTA and CDR2 as FQGNSA. The CDR3 covers 12 residues. The DNA of the CDR3 is TGTGCCAGCAGCAACCGGAAGGGGCAGCAGTATTTT. Protein: CASSNRKGQQYF.

A few counts support this clonotype. CDR3 region: CASSPGTGYEKLFF. Here the CDR3 DNA reads TGTGCCAGCAGCCCCGGGACAGGGTATGAAAAACTGTTTTTT. The chain couples TRBV9 to TRBJ1-4; 9 nucleotides agree with TRBD1. The CDR3 is 14 residues long. With V trimmed by 4 bases and J by 6 bases, 4 bases remained unmatched. The germline CDR1 and CDR2 sequences are SGDLS and YYNGEE.

This clonotype was detected many times. The chain is built from TRBV7-2 and TRBJ1-1, with a tentative D call TRBD1 (6 bases). The V end was cut by 4 bases, the J end by 6 bases, with 15 bases between. Germline values: CDR1 SGHTA, CDR2 FQGNSA. This CDR3 has 14 amino acids. CDR3 DNA sequence: TGTGCCAGCAGCTCCCTAGCGGGGGCTGCTGAAGCTTTCTTT. Translating it yields CASSSLAGAAEAFF. Drawing the rest from reference TRBV7-2 and TRBJ1-1, the complete variable domain is GAGVSQSPSNKVTEKGKDVELRCDPISGHTALYWYRQSLGQGLEFLIYFQGNSAPDKSGLPSDRFSAERTGGSVSTLTIQRTQQEDSAVYLCASSSLAGAAEAFFGQGTRLTVV.

The chain carries TRBV6-5 and TRBJ1-6; a possible D gene is TRBD1 (5 bases). Trimming removed 2 bases at V and 8 bases at J, with 10 bases between. Germline V CDR1 and CDR2: MNHEY, SVGAGI. CDR3 length: 14 amino acids. The CDR3 DNA is TGTGCCAGCAGTTACAGGCAGGGTGATTCACCCCTCCACTTT. This translates into CASSYRQGDSPLHF.

The table lists this clonotype with many counts. The chain has TRBV12-3 or TRBV12-4 and TRBJ1-1; D remains ambiguous. V lost 2 bases to trimming and J lost 7 bases, with 11 bases between them. This CDR3 comprises 13 residues. CDR3 amino acids: CASSLLDSGEAFF. The CDR3 DNA reads TGTGCCAGCAGTTTACTGGATTCGGGTGAAGCTTTCTTT.

This clonotype was seen repeatedly, ten times or more. The rearrangement uses TRBV20-1 and TRBJ2-7; TRBD1 aligns across 7 bases. V dropped 4 bases and J dropped 5; count of bases not matched to a gene: 8. This CDR3 region has 13 residues. The V gene's germline CDR1 is DFQATT and CDR2 SNEGSKA (reference sequence). The CDR3 sequence: CSAKRGGRNEQYF. The CDR3 nucleotides read TGCAGTGCTAAGCGAGGGGGCAGGAACGAGCAGTACTTC.

This clonotype was recorded many times. The V call is TRBV11-2, the J call TRBJ2-7; TRBD1 aligns across 11 bases. The V segment lost 4 bases and the J segment 5 bases; nucleotides outside the gene matches: 13. Germline V gives CDR1 SGHAT, CDR2 FQNNGV. The CDR3 spans 17 residues. CDR3 protein: CASSYGQGAVRVDEQYF. The CDR3 DNA is TGTGCCAGCAGCTACGGACAGGGGGCTGTTCGGGTTGACGAGCAGTACTTC. Filled out from reference TRBV11-2 and TRBJ2-7, the complete variable domain reads EAGVAQSPRYKIIEKRQSVAFWCNPISGHATLYWYQQILGQGPKLLIQFQNNGVVDDSQLPKDRFSAERLKGVDSTLKIQPAKLEDSAVYLCASSYGQGAVRVDEQYFGPGTRLTVT.

This chain joins TRBV6-5 and TRBJ2-7; 12 bases are a match to TRBD2. The ends lost 7 bases at V and 2 bases at J; junction bases unmatched: 3. The CDR3 contains 14 residues. From germline, CDR1 is MNHEY and CDR2 SVGAGI. The CDR3 protein is CASTTSGGTYEQYF. The CDR3 bases are TGTGCCAGCACGACTAGCGGGGGTACCTACGAGCAGTACTTC.

In its sample, this clonotype was seen many times. The chain recombines TRBV19 with TRBJ2-5; 8 bases are a match to TRBD2. CDR1 and CDR2 from the germline V gene are LNHDA and SQIVND (reference sequence). CDR3 length: 14 residues. J lost 3 bases, V lost 4 bases, and 4 bases had no gene match. CDR3 nucleotides: TGTGCCAGTAGTACCAGCGGGAGTAAAGAGACCCAGTACTTC. It codes for CASSTSGSKETQYF.

This clonotype was detected many times. The rearrangement joins TRBV7-8 to TRBJ2-7; possibly TRBD1 for D (7 bases). Per germline, CDR1 SGHVS and CDR2 FQNEAQ. Trimming stripped 5 bases from V and 5 bases from J, with 16 bases between. The CDR3 totals 14 residues. The CDR3 region is CASSPGPGGNEQYF. The CDR3 nucleotides read TGTGCCAGCAGCCCTGGACCAGGGGGGAACGAGCAGTACTTC.

This clonotype was counted at least ten times. J is TRBJ1-2 and V is TRBV7-2, with 9 bases identical to TRBD1. The CDR3 consists of 14 residues. J was trimmed by 8 bases and V by 3 bases; bases with no gene match: 7. Germline CDR1 and CDR2: SGHTA and FQGNSA. This chain's CDR3 is CASSLDRGDGGYTF. DNA of the CDR3: TGTGCCAGCAGCTTGGACAGGGGTGACGGCGGCTACACCTTC.

This clonotype was picked up many times. This rearrangement joins TRBV10-1 to TRBJ2-1; 8 nucleotides align to TRBD2. Trimming removed 0 bases from V and 6 bases from J; junction bases left unmatched: 7. CDR3 length: 16 residues. Germline lookup yields CDR1 WNHNN and CDR2 SYGVQD (reference sequence). The CDR3 sequence: CASSESIFRGGNEQFF. The CDR3 region has the DNA TGCGCCAGCAGTGAGTCGATTTTCCGGGGGGGCAATGAGCAGTTCTTC.